The TCR beta chain under discussion was sequenced for a study of naive and memory T cell subsets. General study points: Gini index rose across naive, CM, EM and EMRA in CD4 and CD8. Over 85% of naive TCR sequences appeared only once, unlike memory subsets. Naive repertoires, especially CD8, held a few larger clonotypes, possibly memory cells re-expressing CD45RA.

The beta constant-region primer was an equimolar mix of two oligonucleotides covering TRBC1 and TRBC2. Ligated cDNA was amplified by four rounds of PCR with nested alpha and beta constant-region primers and SP2. MiXCR, run by TCRdb on the UMI-ligation and nested PCR reads, gives a single entry per CDR3 protein. Of under 150,000 distinct CDR3 sequences in the sample, 15% to 25% are singletons; the top ten hold roughly 0.68%. Points on this clonotype: Its target is not known.

CD4 T cells were positively selected, then CD8 T cells from the CD4-negative fraction. Deletions cut 8 bases from V and 4 bases from J, with 27 bases between. The CDR3 sequence is 17 residues long. The chain joins TRBV12-3 or TRBV12-4 to TRBJ2-7; D might be TRBD2 (7 bases). This TCR came from a human donor in good health. The sequencing input was naive CD8+ T cells from blood. The CDR3 DNA sequence: TGTGCCAGCGCCCGACGGGGGCGGGAGTACCCCTTATACGAGCAGTACTTC. It specifies CASARRGREYPLYEQYF.